The 30 T cell receptor beta chains reported below all come from one sample, sequenced in a study of T-cell memory formation after mild COVID-19. TCRdb passed the 5' RACE reads through MiXCR, listing each CDR3 protein once. The sample contains roughly 240,000 distinct CDR3 sequences, under 20% of which appear only once. Sequenced: PBMCs or a T cell subset sorted from them (not recorded which). These receptors were collected from a man aged 18 to 29 who had mild COVID-19 (a few samples of this study predate the infection). Cell type and time point are not known.

This sequence joins TRBV27 and TRBJ1-6; D unclear. The V and J ends lost 6 bases and 9 bases respectively, with 9 bases between them. Germline-derived CDR1 and CDR2 are MNHEY and SMNVEV (reference sequence). The CDR3 contains 12 residues. The CDR3 loop reads CASRSVGSPLHF. For the CDR3, the DNA is TGTGCCAGCAGATCCGTAGGTTCACCCCTCCACTTT.

This clonotype was seen a handful of times. V gene TRBV6-6 combines with J gene TRBJ2-1, with 7 positions matching TRBD2. The germline V gene encodes CDR1 MNHNY and CDR2 SVGAGI (reference sequence). Trimming removed 6 bases from V and 2 bases from J; junction bases left unmatched: 7. The CDR3 runs 15 residues. This CDR3 is CASRSPGGPYNEQFF. As DNA, the CDR3 is TGTGCCAGCAGGTCCCCGGGGGGTCCCTACAATGAGCAGTTCTTC.

The chain carries TRBV5-1 and TRBJ2-7, with 11 bases aligning to TRBD1. Germline V gene lookup returns CDR1 SGHRS and CDR2 YFSETQ. V lost 4 bases to trimming and J lost 0 bases; unmatched junction nucleotides: 3. This CDR3 contains 15 residues. The CDR3 loop is CASSAGTGGSYEQYV. CDR3 nucleotide sequence: TGCGCCAGCAGCGCCGGGACAGGGGGCTCCTACGAGCAGTACGTC.

V gene TRBV15 combines with J gene TRBJ1-2; D unclear. The CDR3 covers 13 residues. The V gene lost 3 bases and the J gene lost 0 bases, with 5 bases spanning the gap. The germline V gene encodes CDR1 LNHNV and CDR2 YYDKDF (reference sequence). Here the CDR3 DNA reads TGTGCCACCAGCAGGAGGTCTAACTATGGCTACACCTTC. Amino acids: CATSRRSNYGYTF. Full variable domain (outside the CDR3, taken from reference TRBV15 and TRBJ1-2): DAMVIQNPRYQVTQFGKPVTLSCSQTLNHNVMYWYQQKSSQAPKLLFHYYDKDFNNEADTPDNFQSRRPNTSFCFLDIRSPGLGDTAMYLCATSRRSNYGYTFGSGTRLTVV.

V gene TRBV6-1 combines with J gene TRBJ1-1; possible D gene TRBD1, 5 bases. The CDR3 totals 14 residues. V gave up 4 bases and J gave up 4 bases, with 13 bases separating them. The germline V gene encodes CDR1 MNHNS and CDR2 SASEGT. CDR3 DNA: TGTGCCAGCAGTGGGGATGGGGGTCTCACTGAAGCTTTCTTT. It encodes CASSGDGGLTEAFF.

This chain links TRBV29-1 with TRBJ1-2; no definite D call. Trimming removed 3 bases at V and 3 bases at J, with 11 bases between. The CDR3 length is 13 residues. From germline, CDR1 is SQVTM and CDR2 ANQGSEA. This CDR3 is CSVESLEDYGYTF. The DNA for the CDR3 is TGCAGCGTTGAGAGTCTAGAAGACTATGGCTACACCTTC. Full variable domain (rest looked up from reference TRBV29-1 and TRBJ1-2): SAVISQKPSRDICQRGTSLTIQCQVDSQVTMMFWYRQQPGQSLTLIATANQGSEATYESGFVIDKFPISRPNLTFSTLTVSNMSPEDSSIYLCSVESLEDYGYTFGSGTRLTVV.

This clonotype was found many times. J is TRBJ2-3 and V is TRBV7-3; TRBD1 aligns across 9 bases. The CDR3 is made up of 15 amino acids. CDR1 is SGHTA, CDR2 FQGTGA, per germline. Germline trimming cut 4 bases from V and 2 bases from J; bases unmatched to any gene: 4. In nucleotides, the CDR3 is TGTGCCAGCAGCTCGGGACAGGGATACACAGATACGCAGTATTTT. It translates to CASSSGQGYTDTQYF.

This clonotype came up many times. V gene TRBV7-2 combines with J gene TRBJ2-5, with D perhaps TRBD1 (5 bases). The CDR3 runs 13 residues. The germline gives CDR1 SGHTA, CDR2 FQGNSA. V gave up 1 base and J gave up 4 bases, with 7 bases separating them. The CDR3 loop is CASSLGGPETQYF. Here the CDR3 DNA reads TGTGCCAGCAGCTTAGGGGGCCCAGAGACCCAGTACTTC.

This clonotype showed up many times. The V gene is TRBV4-2, the J gene TRBJ1-2; D gene unclear. V lost 1 base and J 8 bases, leaving 14 bases between the germline ends. The CDR3 runs 14 residues. Germline-derived CDR1 and CDR2 are LGHNA and YNFKEQ. This CDR3 is CASSQGEFSWGYTF. CDR3 in DNA: TGTGCCAGCAGCCAAGGGGAGTTCAGCTGGGGCTACACCTTC.

This chain connects TRBV4-1 to TRBJ2-2; 8 bases map to TRBD1. This CDR3 has 15 residues. Germline CDR1 reads MGHRA; CDR2 reads YSYEKL. V lost 5 bases, J lost 5 bases, and 7 bases stayed unmatched. CDR3 residues: CASSVDRDWTGELFF. CDR3 coding DNA: TGCGCCAGCAGCGTGGACAGGGATTGGACCGGGGAGCTGTTTTTT.

This clonotype turned up a few times. The gene calls are TRBV7-6 and TRBJ2-3, with D uncertain. CDR1 SGHVS and CDR2 FNYEAQ come from the germline V gene. V was pared by 1 base and J by 6 bases, with 14 bases between. This CDR3 has 15 residues. The CDR3 here is CASSLGVTAGDTQYF. CDR3 DNA: TGTGCCAGCAGCTTAGGAGTCACCGCCGGGGATACGCAGTATTTT.

This clonotype showed up just a few times. This chain connects TRBV27 to TRBJ2-7; 7 nucleotides agree with TRBD2. J gave up 0 bases and V 4 bases, and 3 bases lay outside the gene matches. Germline assignment: CDR1 MNHEY and CDR2 SMNVEV (reference sequence). The CDR3 consists of 14 residues. This CDR3 reads CASSSPSGSYEQYF. DNA of the CDR3: TGTGCCAGCAGTTCCCCTAGCGGCTCCTACGAGCAGTACTTC.

The chain employs TRBV7-9 and TRBJ1-1; 7 nucleotides align to TRBD1. The CDR3 runs to 15 residues. J gave up 4 bases and V 4 bases, and 9 bases lay outside the gene matches. CDR1 SEHNR and CDR2 FQNEAQ come from the germline V gene (reference sequence). CDR3 DNA: TGTGCCAGCAGCTCAACGCAGGGGGATCTCACTGAAGCTTTCTTT. Translating gives CASSSTQGDLTEAFF.

This clonotype was seen ten or more times. This rearrangement joins TRBV4-2 to TRBJ1-1; D is uncertain. Looked up from germline, CDR1 is LGHNA and CDR2 is YNFKEQ. V lost 3 bases and J 6 bases, leaving 11 bases between the germline ends. This CDR3 is 13 amino acids long. In DNA, the CDR3 is TGTGCCAGCAGCCAGCCGGGTTACCCTGAAGCTTTCTTT. Protein: CASSQPGYPEAFF.

The chain joins TRBV7-9 to TRBJ2-7, with D perhaps assigned TRBD1 or TRBD2 (7 bases each). Germline values: CDR1 SEHNR, CDR2 FQNEAQ (reference sequence). The CDR3 totals 15 residues. V was shortened by 6 bases and J by 2 bases, with 17 bases between the two germline ends. The chain's CDR3 is CASRPSSGGAYEQYF. The CDR3 DNA sequence: TGTGCCAGCAGGCCGTCGTCAGGGGGGGCCTACGAGCAGTACTTC. The whole variable domain, remainder taken from reference TRBV7-9 and TRBJ2-7, is DTGVSQNPRHKITKRGQNVTFRCDPISEHNRLYWYRQTLGQGPEFLTYFQNEAQLEKSRLLSDRFSAERPKGSFSTLEIQRTEQGDSAMYLCASRPSSGGAYEQYFGPGTRLTVT.

The rearrangement links TRBV4-3 to TRBJ2-7; a possible D gene is TRBD1 (5 bases). Trimming left V 4 bases short and J 5 bases short, with 12 bases between. The CDR3 has 13 residues. Germline loops: CDR1 LGHNA, CDR2 YSLEER. CDR3 sequence reads: CASSPLLGDEQYF. The CDR3 coding sequence is TGCGCCAGCAGCCCCCTCCTAGGGGACGAGCAGTACTTC.

This clonotype appeared many times. V is TRBV15 and J is TRBJ2-1; D might be TRBD2 (6 bases). Trimming removed 4 bases from V and 8 bases from J, with 21 bases in between. The CDR3 totals 16 residues. The germline CDR1 and CDR2 sequences are LNHNV and YYDKDF (reference sequence). The CDR3 sequence is CATSILPGGLRDEQFF. The CDR3 DNA sequence: TGTGCCACCAGCATCCTGCCTGGGGGGTTGAGGGATGAGCAGTTCTTC.

This clonotype has just a few counts. The V call is TRBV7-9, the J call TRBJ2-1; 10 positions match TRBD1. Germline lookup yields CDR1 SEHNR and CDR2 FQNEAQ (reference sequence). V dropped 5 bases and J dropped 3; count of bases not matched to a gene: 4. This CDR3 has 15 residues. CDR3 loop: CASSPDRGLYNEQFF. CDR3 in DNA: TGTGCCAGCAGCCCCGACAGGGGGCTCTACAATGAGCAGTTCTTC.

J is TRBJ2-1 and V is TRBV6-2 or TRBV6-3; the D gene could be TRBD1 or TRBD2 (5 bases each). Per germline, CDR1 MNHEY and CDR2 SVGEGT. Trimming took off 10 bases at V and 1 base at J, with 11 bases between the two ends. This CDR3 has 13 residues. The CDR3 here is CATRGDSYNEQFF. CDR3 nucleotide sequence: TGTGCCACCCGGGGCGATTCCTACAATGAGCAGTTCTTC.

V and J are TRBV2 and TRBJ1-5, with D hard to call. This CDR3 is 13 amino acids long. Germline loops: CDR1 SNHLY, CDR2 FYNNEI. The V end lost 3 bases, the J end lost 5 bases, and 8 bases lay between the germline ends. CDR3 protein: CASSDRWDQPQHF. In nucleotides, the CDR3 is TGTGCCAGCAGTGACCGATGGGATCAGCCCCAGCATTTT.

The chain combines TRBV6-2 or TRBV6-3 with TRBJ1-2; D not resolved. There are 12 residues in the CDR3. Germline CDR1 is MNHEY and CDR2 is SVGEGT. V lost 3 bases and J 14 bases, leaving 16 bases between the germline ends. The DNA of the CDR3 is TGTGCCAGCAGTTATTCGGGCCACCGGAAGACCTTC. It codes for CASSYSGHRKTF.

CDR3 DNA sequence: TGTGCCAGCAGCTGGGACGGCCGGGCCCAGTACTTC. Its translation is CASSWDGRAQYF. This chain joins TRBV7-9 and TRBJ2-5; D assignment may be TRBD1 or TRBD2 (5 bases each). This CDR3 spans 12 amino acids. The V gene lost 4 bases and the J gene lost 9 bases, with 12 bases spanning the gap. Germline CDR1 and CDR2: SEHNR and FQNEAQ (reference sequence).

Only a few counts were recorded for this clonotype. The V call is TRBV7-9, the J call TRBJ2-2; TRBD2 is a possible D gene (5 bases). The CDR3 has 14 amino acids. V was clipped by 7 bases and J by 3 bases, with 12 bases between them. Looked up from germline, CDR1 is SEHNR and CDR2 is FQNEAQ (reference sequence). Here the CDR3 reads CASTLGLHTGELFF. The CDR3 bases are TGTGCCAGCACCCTCGGACTGCACACCGGGGAGCTGTTTTTT. The variable domain in full, with the rest retrieved from reference TRBV7-9 and TRBJ2-2, is DTGVSQNPRHKITKRGQNVTFRCDPISEHNRLYWYRQTLGQGPEFLTYFQNEAQLEKSRLLSDRFSAERPKGSFSTLEIQRTEQGDSAMYLCASTLGLHTGELFFGEGSRLTVL.

The CDR3 DNA sequence: TGCGCCAGCAGTCTCAATTCCCGGTCAACCGGGGAGCTGTTTTTT. Amino acid sequence: CASSLNSRSTGELFF. The chain is built from TRBV4-3 and TRBJ2-2; no firm D call. V lost 6 bases and J lost 5, with 16 bases in between. The CDR3 is 15 residues long. Germline CDR1 reads LGHNA; CDR2 reads YSLEER.

This chain links TRBV6-1 with TRBJ2-3, with 7 bases fitting TRBD2. Germline V CDR1 and CDR2: MNHNS, SASEGT. The trim removed 0 bases at V and 5 bases at J, leaving 8 bases unmatched. This CDR3 is 16 amino acids long. CDR3 sequence reads: CASSEAWAGEQDTQYF. In nucleotides, the CDR3 is TGTGCCAGCAGTGAAGCGTGGGCGGGGGAACAAGATACGCAGTATTTT.

This clonotype turned up a few times. V is TRBV4-1 and J is TRBJ2-2, with D maybe TRBD2 (5 bases). This CDR3 contains 17 residues. With 0 bases removed from V and 0 bases from J, the gap between germline ends came to 11 bases. In germline, CDR1 is MGHRA, CDR2 YSYEKL. CDR3 DNA sequence: TGCGCCAGCAGCCAAGAACAAGAGGGAGCGAACACCGGGGAGCTGTTTTTT. Protein product: CASSQEQEGANTGELFF.

V and J are TRBV5-1 and TRBJ2-2; D perhaps matches TRBD1 (5 bases). Germline V gene data show CDR1 as SGHRS and CDR2 as YFSETQ. Trimming took off 5 bases at V and 2 bases at J, with 16 bases between the two ends. The length of the CDR3 is 16 residues. CDR3 nucleotides: TGCGCCAGCAGTTCCGGACATACGCTCAACACCGGGGAGCTGTTTTTT. Amino acid sequence: CASSSGHTLNTGELFF. Combining the CDR3 with reference TRBV5-1 and TRBJ2-2 gives the whole variable domain KAGVTQTPRYLIKTRGQQVTLSCSPISGHRSVSWYQQTPGQGLQFLFEYFSETQRNKGNFPGRFSGRQFSNSRSEMNVSTLELGDSALYLCASSSGHTLNTGELFFGEGSRLTVL.

The V gene is TRBV5-1, the J gene TRBJ2-1, with D possibly matching TRBD2 (6 bases). The germline CDR1 and CDR2 sequences are SGHRS and YFSETQ. The V gene lost 1 base and the J gene lost 6 bases, with 23 bases spanning the gap. CDR3 length equals 18 residues. In DNA form, the CDR3 reads TGCGCCAGCAGCTTGTCTCAGGGAGGTTGGACAATCGTCAATGAGCAGTTCTTC. Encoded protein: CASSLSQGGWTIVNEQFF.

A few counts support this clonotype. The rearrangement joins TRBV7-3 to TRBJ2-5; the match to TRBD2 covers 7 bases. Germline V gene sequence: CDR1 SGHTA, CDR2 FQGTGA. CDR3 length: 14 amino acids. Trimming removed 3 bases from V and 4 bases from J; junction bases left unmatched: 5. CDR3 in amino acids: CASSLGGVGETQYF. CDR3 sequence (DNA): TGTGCCAGCAGCTTGGGAGGGGTAGGAGAGACCCAGTACTTC. The complete variable domain, with remaining parts taken from reference TRBV7-3 and TRBJ2-5, reads GAGVSQTPSNKVTEKGKYVELRCDPISGHTALYWYRQSLGQGPEFLIYFQGTGAADDSGLPNDRFFAVRPEGSVSTLKIQRTERGDSAVYLCASSLGGVGETQYFGPGTRLLVL.

This chain uses TRBV29-1 with TRBJ2-6; a possible D gene is TRBD2 (5 bases). With 0 bases removed from V and 4 bases from J, the gap between germline ends came to 19 bases. In germline, CDR1 is SQVTM, CDR2 ANQGSEA. This CDR3 is 18 amino acids long. The DNA of the CDR3 is TGCAGCGTTGAAGAGGGAGCGTGGGCCCTGGCGGGGGCCAACGTCCTGACTTTC. Its translation: CSVEEGAWALAGANVLTF.